This T cell receptor (beta chain) derives from a study of shared clonotypes between healthy human individuals. Sorted-subset replicate PCR reactions contained roughly 200 ng DNA, corresponding to approximately 30,000 T cell genomes. Sequenced by immunoSEQ multiplex PCR; TCRdb stores in-frame clones only, minus some. This table holds roughly 2.4 million clones, roughly 95% found once. The TCR was taken from a young man in good health. Sequenced input: naive CD4+ T cells sorted from blood. Subset denoted: CD45RA+ positively selected.

CDR3 sequence reads: CASGGRQNTGELFF. The DNA for the CDR3 is TGTGCCAGCGGAGGCAGGCAGAACACCGGGGAGCTGTTTTTT. V is TRBV7-9 and J is TRBJ2-2, with D perhaps TRBD2 (5 bases). Looked up from germline, CDR1 is SEHNR and CDR2 is FQNEAQ (reference sequence). The CDR3 loop spans 14 amino acids. Trimming took 8 bases from V and 1 from J, leaving 11 bases between them.